The rows below give T cell receptor beta chains drawn from one sample of a study of cytomegalovirus exposure and HLA in healthy donors. Assay used: immunoSEQ multiplex PCR; TCRdb lists only in-frame clones, some missing. This table holds 100,000 or so clones, 69% found once. Sequences were obtained from PBMCs. Receptors were obtained from a young man in good health and CMV-seronegative. Each CDR3 is given with its conserved first and last residue. The order of the fields is clone size, V gene, J gene, D gene, CDR3 protein, CDR3 DNA. D genes are given only for firm matches. Clone size is not always given. Where it is, it says once, few, many or a class for expanded clones.

few	TRBV7-8	TRBJ2-7	.	CASSFRQGSEQYF	TGTGCCAGCAGCTTCCGACAAGGGAGCGAGCAGTACTTC
.	TRBV28	TRBJ2-5	TRBD1	CASSRGQQETQYF	TGTGCCAGCAGCCGGGGACAGCAAGAGACCCAGTACTTC
once	TRBV11-3	TRBJ2-1	TRBD2	CASRLGTTLWNEQFF	TGTGCCAGCCGCCTAGGGACTACCCTCTGGAATGAGCAGTTCTTC
.	TRBV2	TRBJ1-5	.	CASNQSNQPQHF	TGTGCCAGCAATCAGTCCAATCAGCCCCAGCATTTT
.	TRBV27	TRBJ2-3	TRBD1	CASSLTGTGSADTQYF	TGTGCCAGCAGTTTAACCGGGACAGGGTCAGCAGATACGCAGTATTTT
.	TRBV13	TRBJ1-1	.	CASSLAMNTEAFF	TGTGCCAGCAGCTTAGCCATGAACACTGAAGCTTTCTTT
.	TRBV4-3	TRBJ2-3	TRBD2	CASSQDAVAGGYTQYF	TGCGCCAGCAGCCAAGATGCGGTAGCGGGAGGGTATACGCAGTATTTT
.	TRBV30	TRBJ2-5	TRBD2	CAWSEGAGGEETQYF	TGTGCCTGGAGTGAGGGGGCGGGAGGGGAAGAGACCCAGTACTTC
.	TRBV6-1	TRBJ2-2	TRBD2	CASSGGGSGTGELFF	TGTGCCAGCAGTGGGGGAGGGAGTGGGACCGGGGAGCTGTTTTTT
.	TRBV16	TRBJ2-1	.	CASSQRTSVNEQFF	TGTGCCAGCAGCCAACGAACTAGTGTGAATGAGCAGTTCTTC
.	TRBV6-6	TRBJ2-7	.	CASSLPPQSEQYF	TGTGCCAGCAGCCTACCGCCACAGTCCGAGCAGTACTTC
.	TRBV27	TRBJ2-2	TRBD2	CASSPPSSGTNLNTGELFF	TGTGCCAGCAGTCCACCCTCTAGCGGGACTAACCTTAACACCGGGGAGCTGTTTTTT
.	TRBV5-1	TRBJ1-1	TRBD1	CASSWRTGRTEAFF	TGCGCCAGCAGCTGGCGGACAGGGCGAACTGAAGCTTTCTTT
.	TRBV19	TRBJ1-4	TRBD1	CASSLTGPEKLFF	TGTGCCAGTAGTTTGACAGGGCCTGAAAAACTGTTTTTT
.	TRBV4-2	TRBJ2-3	TRBD2	CASSRSGSGADTQYF	TGTGCCAGCAGCCGCAGCGGGAGTGGCGCAGATACGCAGTATTTT
.	TRBV2	TRBJ1-5	.	CASSDGQNQPQHF	TGTGCCAGCAGTGATGGACAGAATCAGCCCCAGCATTTT
.	TRBV2	TRBJ1-1	.	CASSVPRGAGTEAFF	TGTGCCAGCAGCGTGCCCCGGGGGGCTGGGACTGAAGCTTTCTTT
.	TRBV9	TRBJ2-1	.	CASSVVGDSYNEQFF	TGTGCCAGCAGCGTAGTGGGGGACTCGTACAATGAGCAGTTCTTC
few	TRBV19	TRBJ2-2	.	CASSSGFMSTGELFF	TGTGCCAGTAGCTCCGGGTTTATGAGCACCGGGGAGCTGTTTTTT
.	TRBV7-2	TRBJ1-4	TRBD1	CASSPRGPATNEKLFF	TGTGCCAGCAGCCCTAGGGGGCCGGCAACTAATGAAAAACTGTTTTTT
few	TRBV2	TRBJ1-1	.	CASSVGEDTEAFF	TGTGCCAGCAGTGTTGGGGAGGACACTGAAGCTTTCTTT
few	TRBV27	TRBJ1-3	.	CASSLGIGGGSGNTIYF	TGTGCCAGCAGTTTAGGGATCGGGGGAGGGTCTGGAAACACCATATATTTT
.	TRBV29-1	TRBJ2-3	.	CSVVQQVYVRYTQYF	TGCAGCGTTGTGCAGCAGGTTTATGTCAGGTATACGCAGTATTTT
.	TRBV30	TRBJ1-3	.	CAWSVPAGNTIYF	TGTGCCTGGAGTGTACCAGCTGGAAACACCATATATTTT
once	TRBV12-5	TRBJ2-7	TRBD2	CASQFTRTSGKSYEQYF	TGTGCTAGCCAATTCACTAGGACTAGCGGGAAATCCTACGAGCAGTACTTC
few	TRBV7-9	TRBJ1-1	.	CASRALAGMTEAFF	TGTGCCAGCAGAGCGCTGGCGGGGATGACTGAAGCTTTCTTT
once	TRBV21-1	TRBJ2-7	.	CASSKPLSGRCYEQYF	TGTGCCAGCAGCAAACCCCTTAGCGGGAGGTGCTACGAGCAGTACTTC
few	TRBV7-3	TRBJ2-2	TRBD2	CASSSSLAGASGELFF	TGTGCCAGCAGCTCTTCTCTAGCGGGAGCTTCCGGGGAGCTGTTTTTT
.	TRBV11-2	TRBJ2-1	.	CASSLFGPIRNEQFF	TGTGCCAGCAGCCTCTTTGGCCCGATTCGTAATGAGCAGTTCTTC
few	TRBV19	TRBJ2-7	TRBD1	CASRQQGKAWSYEQYF	TGTGCCAGTAGGCAACAGGGGAAAGCTTGGTCCTACGAGCAGTACTTC
.	TRBV18	TRBJ1-1	TRBD1	CASSPYPGGGLNTEAFF	TGTGCCAGCTCACCGTACCCGGGAGGGGGCCTGAACACTGAAGCTTTCTTT
.	TRBV7-8	TRBJ2-2	TRBD2	CASSFRLAMNTGELFF	TGTGCCAGCAGCTTTCGACTAGCGATGAACACCGGGGAGCTGTTTTTT
.	TRBV7-2	TRBJ2-7	.	CASSARTAANSYEQYF	TGTGCCAGCAGCGCCCGAACGGCAGCGAACTCCTACGAGCAGTACTTC
.	TRBV7-2	TRBJ1-2	.	CASSPGRGSYGYTF	TGTGCCAGCAGCCCCGGCAGGGGTTCGTATGGCTACACCTTC
.	TRBV29-1	TRBJ2-7	.	CSVDLLEWWVTYEQYF	TGCAGCGTTGACTTGTTGGAGTGGTGGGTTACCTACGAGCAGTACTTC
.	TRBV4-3	TRBJ2-7	.	CASSQDRTLTSSYEQYF	TGCGCCAGCAGCCAAGACCGGACTCTAACAAGCTCCTACGAGCAGTACTTC
.	TRBV9	TRBJ2-6	TRBD1	CASSPRTGAGANVLTF	TGTGCCAGCAGCCCACGGACAGGGGCCGGGGCCAACGTCCTGACTTTC
.	TRBV29-1	TRBJ1-1	.	CSVERQMNTEAFF	TGCAGCGTTGAAAGACAGATGAACACTGAAGCTTTCTTT
.	TRBV9	TRBJ2-1	TRBD2	CASSVGGGSLWHEQFF	TGTGCCAGCAGCGTAGGTGGCGGGAGTCTTTGGCATGAGCAGTTCTTC